The 26 T cell receptor beta chains below come from one sample, sequenced in a study of cytomegalovirus exposure and HLA in healthy donors. Primers: 60 Vbeta forward and 13 Jbeta reverse. Assay: immunoSEQ multiplex PCR; the TCRdb copy retains only in-frame clones and omits some. Of tens of thousands of clones in the sample, 70% were seen once. The sequenced sample was PBMCs. These receptors all come from a woman between 50 and 59 years old in good health and CMV-seropositive.

The chain carries TRBV18 and TRBJ1-1, with a possible D match to TRBD1 (5 bases). In germline, CDR1 is KGHSH, CDR2 LQKENI. Trimming pared 1 base from V and 7 bases from J, leaving 16 bases between. The CDR3 extends over 15 amino acids. DNA of the CDR3: TGTGCCAGCTCACCACTATTGTTCGGGGGTGATGAAGCTTTCTTT. Its translation is CASSPLLFGGDEAFF. The entire variable domain, with the rest obtained from reference TRBV18 and TRBJ1-1, is as follows: NAGVMQNPRHLVRRRGQEARLRCSPMKGHSHVYWYRQLPEEGLKFMVYLQKENIIDESGMPKERFSAEFPKEGPSILRIQQVVRGDSAAYFCASSPLLFGGDEAFFGQGTRLTVV.

The rearrangement joins TRBV28 to TRBJ1-2; D gene uncertain. This CDR3 spans 14 amino acids. CDR1 MDHEN and CDR2 SYDVKM come from the germline V gene. V was pared by 6 bases and J by 4 bases, with 15 bases between. CDR3 residues: CASRRSTVLYGYTF. CDR3 in DNA: TGTGCCAGCAGAAGAAGTACAGTTCTCTATGGCTACACCTTC.

The chain recombines TRBV5-5 with TRBJ2-7; unclear D gene. Trimming stripped 6 bases from V and 0 bases from J, with 10 bases between. The CDR3 sequence is 13 residues long. CDR1 and CDR2 (germline): SGHKS, YYEKEE (reference sequence). This CDR3 is CASTRRSSYEQYF. DNA of the CDR3: TGTGCCAGCACCCGACGGAGCTCCTACGAGCAGTACTTC.

In this sample, this clone turned up a few times. The chain uses TRBV2 and TRBJ2-1, with 8 bases fitting TRBD2. Germline CDR1 and CDR2: SNHLY and FYNNEI. Trimming cost V 3 bases and J 1 base; bases outside gene matches: 2. The CDR3 has 15 amino acids. Written as DNA, the CDR3 is TGTGCCAGCAGTGAGAGCGGGAGTTCCTACAATGAGCAGTTCTTC. It translates to CASSESGSSYNEQFF.

V gene TRBV28 combines with J gene TRBJ2-7; 7 bases fit TRBD1. The V gene end was trimmed by 10 bases and the J gene end by 0 bases; junction bases not matched to a gene: 12. This CDR3 is 15 amino acids long. Per the germline V gene, CDR1 is MDHEN and CDR2 is SYDVKM. The CDR3 nucleotides read TGTGCCACTCTCACCGGGACAGACTACTCCTACGAGCAGTACTTC. This codes for CATLTGTDYSYEQYF.

V usage is TRBV19 and J usage is TRBJ1-5, with 9 bases identical to TRBD1. The CDR3 sequence is 17 residues long. The trim removed 3 bases at V and 5 bases at J, leaving 11 bases unmatched. Germline loops: CDR1 LNHDA, CDR2 SQIVND (reference sequence). The CDR3: CASSIDRTGEFDQPQHF. CDR3 DNA: TGTGCCAGTAGTATCGATCGGACAGGGGAGTTCGATCAGCCCCAGCATTTT.

This chain connects TRBV5-6 to TRBJ2-2, with TRBD2 as a possible D gene (5 bases). V was shortened by 6 bases and J by 1 base, with 13 bases between the two germline ends. There are 15 residues in the CDR3. CDR1 is SGHDT and CDR2 is YYEEEE in the germline V gene. The CDR3 coding sequence is TGTGCCAGCACCCACGGGGTCCTGAACACCGGGGAGCTGTTTTTT. It specifies CASTHGVLNTGELFF.

Comments on this clone: One end of the junction varies from germline; a read error may be responsible. V is TRBV7-9 and J is TRBJ1-5, with D possibly matching TRBD1 (5 bases). The V gene's germline CDR1 is SEHNR and CDR2 FQNEAQ (reference sequence). This CDR3 comprises 17 residues. The CDR3, as DNA: TGTTCCAGCAGCTTAGTGGATACGGGACGGGGGGATCAGCCCCAGCATTTT. The encoded protein is CSSSLVDTGRGDQPQHF.

This chain links TRBV11-2 with TRBJ1-5; unclear D gene. Looked up from germline, CDR1 is SGHAT and CDR2 is FQNNGV. V shed 0 bases and J shed 5 bases, with 5 bases lying between them. This CDR3 contains 13 residues. CDR3 nucleotides: TGTGCCAGCAGCTTAGATATCGATCAGCCCCAGCATTTT. This gives the protein CASSLDIDQPQHF.

The chain couples TRBV5-6 to TRBJ1-1; D is possibly TRBD1 (6 bases). V lost 2 bases, J lost 0 bases, and 14 bases lay in between. Germline V gives CDR1 SGHDT, CDR2 YYEEEE. This CDR3 is built from 16 residues. The CDR3 reads CASSFPPGDMNTEAFF. The CDR3 DNA reads as TGTGCCAGCAGCTTCCCTCCAGGGGACATGAACACTGAAGCTTTCTTT.

This clone was seen only a few times. The chain combines TRBV4-3 with TRBJ1-1, with D maybe TRBD1 (6 bases). The CDR3 runs 17 residues. Germline loops: CDR1 LGHNA, CDR2 YSLEER. V was shortened by 1 base and J by 1 base, with 16 bases between the two germline ends. CDR3: CASSQGSTGGGNTEAFF. The CDR3, as DNA: TGCGCCAGCAGCCAAGGGTCGACAGGTGGGGGGAACACTGAAGCTTTCTTT.

The CDR3 is CASTMTGDSYGYTF. CDR3 nucleotides: TGCGCCAGCACGATGACAGGGGATAGCTATGGCTACACCTTC. The chain has TRBV4-3 and TRBJ1-2; 8 bases match TRBD1. Trimming cost V 7 bases and J 4 bases; bases outside gene matches: 8. This CDR3 contains 14 residues. CDR1 and CDR2 from the germline V gene are LGHNA and YSLEER.

The chain is built from TRBV4-3 and TRBJ1-1; D is uncertain. V lost 1 base to trimming and J lost 3 bases, with 9 bases between them. The CDR3 consists of 14 residues. CDR1 is LGHNA and CDR2 is YSLEER in the germline V gene. CDR3 DNA: TGCGCCAGCAGCCAAGCATACCTATACACTGAAGCTTTCTTT. Translating it yields CASSQAYLYTEAFF.

The chain uses TRBV19 and TRBJ1-1; a weak D match, TRBD1 (6 bases). The CDR3 consists of 13 residues. V gave up 3 bases and J gave up 7 bases, with 12 bases separating them. From germline, CDR1 is LNHDA and CDR2 SQIVND (reference sequence). CDR3 bases: TGTGCCAGTAGTATGGTTACAGGGTATGAAGCTTTCTTT. Residues: CASSMVTGYEAFF.

In DNA, the CDR3 is TGTGCCAGCAGCTTAGCCGCAGGGAGGATTTCGGAGACCCAGTACTTC. The encoded protein is CASSLAAGRISETQYF. The chain recombines TRBV11-2 with TRBJ2-5, with a possible D match to TRBD2 (6 bases). CDR1 is SGHAT, CDR2 FQNNGV, per germline. The CDR3 length is 16 residues. Deletions cut 1 base from V and 5 bases from J, with 17 bases between.

The rearrangement joins TRBV28 to TRBJ2-7; the D gene is possibly TRBD2 (5 bases). Germline CDR1 and CDR2: MDHEN and SYDVKM. The CDR3 totals 13 residues. V dropped 2 bases and J dropped 5 bases, with 10 bases sitting between them. The CDR3 sequence: CASSLAGPHEQYF. CDR3 nucleotides: TGTGCCAGCAGTTTAGCGGGTCCCCACGAGCAGTACTTC.

The J gene is TRBJ2-3, the V gene TRBV7-2, with 7 bases that match TRBD2. CDR3 length equals 16 residues. Germline-derived CDR1 and CDR2 are SGHTA and FQGNSA. J was trimmed by 6 bases and V by 4 bases; bases with no gene match: 13. The chain's CDR3 is CASSSGLDGVADTQYF. CDR3 nucleotide sequence: TGTGCCAGCAGCTCCGGACTAGATGGGGTTGCTGATACGCAGTATTTT.

The chain couples TRBV4-3 to TRBJ2-7, with D perhaps TRBD2 (6 bases). V was trimmed by 1 base and J by 7 bases, leaving 14 bases between them. The CDR3 spans 14 residues. CDR1 and CDR2 from the germline V gene are LGHNA and YSLEER. The CDR3 region has the DNA TGCGCCAGCAGCCAAGGAACCCGGGGGAAAGAGCAGTACTTC. This translates into CASSQGTRGKEQYF.

This clone was detected only a few times. The CDR3 bases are TGTGCCAGCAGCTCCGGGACTAGCGGTTACAATGAGCAGTTCTTC. Translation: CASSSGTSGYNEQFF. The chain carries TRBV5-4 and TRBJ2-1; TRBD2 aligns across 11 bases. J gave up 4 bases and V 3 bases, and 3 bases lay outside the gene matches. This CDR3 has 15 residues. From germline, CDR1 is SGHNT and CDR2 YYREEE (reference sequence).

The chain joins TRBV4-1 to TRBJ1-2; D is undetermined. The V gene lost 0 bases and the J gene lost 8 bases, with 19 bases spanning the gap. The CDR3 covers 16 residues. The germline V gene encodes CDR1 MGHRA and CDR2 YSYEKL. CDR3 nucleotide sequence: TGCGCCAGCAGCCAAGATTTTCTCCCAGCGTTCGGGGGCTACACCTTC. Translation: CASSQDFLPAFGGYTF.

The J gene is TRBJ1-2, the V gene TRBV25-1; tentatively, D is TRBD1 (5 bases). The germline CDR1 and CDR2 sequences are MGHDK and SYGVNS. Trimming cost V 4 bases and J 3 bases, with 18 bases left between them. There are 16 residues in the CDR3. The CDR3 protein is CASSASARAGHYGYTF. The CDR3, as DNA: TGTGCCAGCAGTGCCTCCGCCAGGGCAGGGCACTATGGCTACACCTTC.

This chain uses TRBV28 with TRBJ2-7, with 7 positions matching TRBD1. Germline CDR1 and CDR2: MDHEN and SYDVKM. Losses at the gene ends were 7 bases for V and 2 bases for J; bases not matched to a gene: 11. The CDR3 sequence is 15 residues long. The CDR3 loop reads CASIETGSGAYEQYF. The CDR3 nucleotides are TGTGCCAGCATCGAGACAGGGAGCGGCGCCTACGAGCAGTACTTC.

The chain combines TRBV27 with TRBJ2-7; D might be TRBD2 (6 bases). The ends were cut back, 1 base at V and 3 bases at J, with 10 bases in the middle. Germline CDR1 and CDR2: MNHEY and SMNVEV (reference sequence). CDR3 length equals 14 residues. The CDR3 nucleotides are TGTGCCAGCAGTTTATGGGGAGCGGGCTACGAGCAGTACTTC. It encodes CASSLWGAGYEQYF.

J is TRBJ2-2 and V is TRBV7-2; TRBD2 matches at 7 bases. The CDR3 is 16 residues long. The V gene's germline CDR1 is SGHTA and CDR2 FQGNSA. The ends lost 0 bases at V and 1 base at J; junction bases unmatched: 2. The CDR3 nucleotides are TGTGCCAGCAGCTTAGCTTCTAGCGGGAACACCGGGGAGCTGTTTTTT. This sequence encodes CASSLASSGNTGELFF.

The gene calls are TRBV10-1 and TRBJ2-3; 13 bases are a match to TRBD2. Germline assignment: CDR1 WNHNN and CDR2 SYGVQD (reference sequence). The CDR3 loop spans 16 amino acids. Trimming cost V 2 bases and J 4 bases; bases outside gene matches: 3. CDR3 DNA: TGCGCCAGCAGTGAGAGACTAGCGGGAGGTGCAGATACGCAGTATTTT. Translated: CASSERLAGGADTQYF.

This chain uses TRBV4-1 with TRBJ2-7, with 8 bases lining up with TRBD2. Losses at the gene ends were 1 base for V and 4 bases for J; bases not matched to a gene: 12. CDR1 and CDR2 from the germline V gene are MGHRA and YSYEKL. The CDR3 runs to 17 residues. The CDR3 loop is CASSQVLVGRAKYEQYF. The DNA for the CDR3 is TGCGCCAGCAGCCAAGTACTCGTCGGGAGGGCCAAGTACGAGCAGTACTTC.